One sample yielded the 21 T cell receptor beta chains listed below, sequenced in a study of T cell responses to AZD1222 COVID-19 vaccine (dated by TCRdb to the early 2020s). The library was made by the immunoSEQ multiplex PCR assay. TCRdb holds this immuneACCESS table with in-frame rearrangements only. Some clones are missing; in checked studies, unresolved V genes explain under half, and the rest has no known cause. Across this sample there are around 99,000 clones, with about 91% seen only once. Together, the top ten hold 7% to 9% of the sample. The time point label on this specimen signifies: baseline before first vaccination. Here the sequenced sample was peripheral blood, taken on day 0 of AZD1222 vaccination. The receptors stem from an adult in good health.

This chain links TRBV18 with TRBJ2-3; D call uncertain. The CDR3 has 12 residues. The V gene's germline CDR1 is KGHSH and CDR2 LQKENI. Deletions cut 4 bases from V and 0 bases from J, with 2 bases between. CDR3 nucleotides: TGTGCCAGCTCACGTAGCACAGATACGCAGTATTTT. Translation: CASSRSTDTQYF.

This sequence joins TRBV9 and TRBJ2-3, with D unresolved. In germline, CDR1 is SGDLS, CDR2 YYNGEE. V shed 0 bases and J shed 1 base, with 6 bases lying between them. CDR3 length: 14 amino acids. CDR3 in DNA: TGTGCCAGCAGCGTAGACAGCGGCACAGATACGCAGTATTTT. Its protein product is CASSVDSGTDTQYF.

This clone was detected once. The chain's CDR3 is CASSVDRNTEAFF. The CDR3, as DNA: TGTGCCAGCAGCGTAGACCGGAACACTGAAGCTTTCTTT. This chain connects TRBV9 to TRBJ1-1; D gene unclear. Looked up from germline, CDR1 is SGDLS and CDR2 is YYNGEE. The CDR3 covers 13 residues. Trimming took off 0 bases at V and 1 base at J, with 4 bases between the two ends.

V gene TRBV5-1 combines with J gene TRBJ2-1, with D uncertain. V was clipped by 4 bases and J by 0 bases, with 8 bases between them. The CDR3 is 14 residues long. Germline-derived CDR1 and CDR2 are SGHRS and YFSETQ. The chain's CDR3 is CASSATHSYNEQFF. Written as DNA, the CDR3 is TGCGCCAGCAGCGCTACTCACTCCTACAATGAGCAGTTCTTC. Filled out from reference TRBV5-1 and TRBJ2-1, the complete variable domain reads KAGVTQTPRYLIKTRGQQVTLSCSPISGHRSVSWYQQTPGQGLQFLFEYFSETQRNKGNFPGRFSGRQFSNSRSEMNVSTLELGDSALYLCASSATHSYNEQFFGPGTRLTVL.

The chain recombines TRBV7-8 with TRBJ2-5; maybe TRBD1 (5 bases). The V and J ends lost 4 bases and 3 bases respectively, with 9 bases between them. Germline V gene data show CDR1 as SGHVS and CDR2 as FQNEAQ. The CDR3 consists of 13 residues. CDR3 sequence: CASSYGHEETQYF. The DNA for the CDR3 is TGTGCCAGCAGCTACGGACACGAAGAGACCCAGTACTTC.

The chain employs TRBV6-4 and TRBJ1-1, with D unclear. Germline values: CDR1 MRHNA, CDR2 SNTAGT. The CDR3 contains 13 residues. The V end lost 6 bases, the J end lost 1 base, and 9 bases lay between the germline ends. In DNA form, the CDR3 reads TGTGCCAGCAGGCGGACCCAGAACACTGAAGCTTTCTTT. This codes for CASRRTQNTEAFF.

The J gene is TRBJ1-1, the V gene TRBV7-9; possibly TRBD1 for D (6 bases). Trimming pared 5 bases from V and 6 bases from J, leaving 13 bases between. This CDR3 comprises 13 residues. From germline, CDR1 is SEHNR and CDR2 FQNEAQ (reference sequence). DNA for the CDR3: TGTGCCAGCAGCGTACAGGGTTGGGCTGAAGCTTTCTTT. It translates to CASSVQGWAEAFF.

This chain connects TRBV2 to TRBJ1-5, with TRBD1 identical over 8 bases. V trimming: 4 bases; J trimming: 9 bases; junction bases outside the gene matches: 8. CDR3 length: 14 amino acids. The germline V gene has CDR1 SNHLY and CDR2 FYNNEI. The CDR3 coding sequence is TGTGCCAGCAGTGTCGGACAGGGCCAGCGGCCCCAGCATTTT. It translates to CASSVGQGQRPQHF.

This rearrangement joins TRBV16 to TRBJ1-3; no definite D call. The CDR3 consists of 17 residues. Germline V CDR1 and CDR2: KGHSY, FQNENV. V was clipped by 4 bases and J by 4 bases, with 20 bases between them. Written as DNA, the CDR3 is TGTGCCAGCAGCCCATCCGGTCAGGCCCGAGGGGGAAACACCATATATTTT. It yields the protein CASSPSGQARGGNTIYF.

The CDR3 DNA sequence: TGTGCCAGCAGCCCCCATAGGTCTAGTGGGGCGGAGACCCAGTACTTC. Residues: CASSPHRSSGAETQYF. This sequence joins TRBV9 and TRBJ2-5; D may be TRBD1 (5 bases). Between the trimmed V and J ends, which lost 4 bases and 5 bases, there was a span of 21 bases. This CDR3 has 16 residues. Germline lookup yields CDR1 SGDLS and CDR2 YYNGEE.

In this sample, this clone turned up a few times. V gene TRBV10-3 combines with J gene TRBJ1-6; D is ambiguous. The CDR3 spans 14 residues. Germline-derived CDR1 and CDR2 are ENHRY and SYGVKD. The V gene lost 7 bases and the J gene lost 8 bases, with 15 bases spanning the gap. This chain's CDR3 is CAIKDTTGYSPLHF. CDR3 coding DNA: TGTGCCATCAAGGATACTACGGGTTATTCACCCCTCCACTTT.

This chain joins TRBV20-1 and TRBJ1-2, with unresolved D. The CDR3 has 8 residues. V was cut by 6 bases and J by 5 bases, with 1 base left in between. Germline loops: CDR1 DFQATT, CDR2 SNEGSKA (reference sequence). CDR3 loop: CSAYGYTF. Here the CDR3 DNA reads TGCAGTGCGTATGGCTACACCTTC.

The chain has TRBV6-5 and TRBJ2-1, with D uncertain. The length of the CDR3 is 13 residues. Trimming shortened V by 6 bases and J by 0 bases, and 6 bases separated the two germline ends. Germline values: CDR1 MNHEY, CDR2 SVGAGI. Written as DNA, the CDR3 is TGTGCCAGCAGACAGAGCTCCTACAATGAGCAGTTCTTC. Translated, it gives CASRQSSYNEQFF.

CDR3 DNA: TGTGCCACCTCGAGCCAGCGGGGGGCCATCAACAATGAGCAGTTCTTC. Translated, it gives CATSSQRGAINNEQFF. The rearrangement joins TRBV10-3 to TRBJ2-1, with 9 bases that match TRBD2. This CDR3 contains 16 residues. After removal of 10 bases from V and 5 bases from J, the junction contained 15 bases not matched to a gene. Per the germline V gene, CDR1 is ENHRY and CDR2 is SYGVKD.

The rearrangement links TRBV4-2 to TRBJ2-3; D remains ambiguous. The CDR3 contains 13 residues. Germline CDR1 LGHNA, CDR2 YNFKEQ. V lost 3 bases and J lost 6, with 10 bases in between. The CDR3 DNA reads TGTGCCAGCAGCCAGAGTCCCAGGGATACGCAGTATTTT. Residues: CASSQSPRDTQYF.

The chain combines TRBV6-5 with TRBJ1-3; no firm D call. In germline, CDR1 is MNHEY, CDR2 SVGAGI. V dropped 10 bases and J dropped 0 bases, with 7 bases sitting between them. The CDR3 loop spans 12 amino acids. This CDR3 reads CAIASSGNTIYF. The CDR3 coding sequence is TGTGCCATCGCGAGCTCTGGAAACACCATATATTTT.

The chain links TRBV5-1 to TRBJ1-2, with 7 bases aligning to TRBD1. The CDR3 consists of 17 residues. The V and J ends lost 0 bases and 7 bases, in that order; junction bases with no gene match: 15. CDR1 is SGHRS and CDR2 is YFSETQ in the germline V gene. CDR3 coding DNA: TGCGCCAGCAGCTTGGGATCTGGCGGTCAGGGGGTCAGTGGCTACACCTTC. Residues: CASSLGSGGQGVSGYTF. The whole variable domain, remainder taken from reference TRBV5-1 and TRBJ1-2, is KAGVTQTPRYLIKTRGQQVTLSCSPISGHRSVSWYQQTPGQGLQFLFEYFSETQRNKGNFPGRFSGRQFSNSRSEMNVSTLELGDSALYLCASSLGSGGQGVSGYTFGSGTRLTVV.

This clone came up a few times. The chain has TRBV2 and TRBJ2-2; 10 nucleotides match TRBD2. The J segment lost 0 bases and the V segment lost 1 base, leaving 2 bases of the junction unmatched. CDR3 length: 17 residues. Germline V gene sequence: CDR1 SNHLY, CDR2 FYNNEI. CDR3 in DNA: TGTGCCAGCAGTGAAGGAGGACTAGCGGCGAACACCGGGGAGCTGTTTTTT. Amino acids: CASSEGGLAANTGELFF.

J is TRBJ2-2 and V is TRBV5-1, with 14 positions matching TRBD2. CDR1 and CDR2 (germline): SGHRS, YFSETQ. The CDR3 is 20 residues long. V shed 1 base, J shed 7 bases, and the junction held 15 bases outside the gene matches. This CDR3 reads CASSLNPPSRLAGGNGELFF. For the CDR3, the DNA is TGCGCCAGCAGCTTGAACCCTCCCTCGAGACTAGCGGGAGGGAACGGGGAGCTGTTTTTT.

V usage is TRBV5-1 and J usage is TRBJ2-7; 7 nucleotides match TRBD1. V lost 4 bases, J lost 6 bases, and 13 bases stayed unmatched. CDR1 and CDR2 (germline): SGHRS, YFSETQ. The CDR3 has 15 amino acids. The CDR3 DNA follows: TGCGCCAGCAGCACCGGACAGGCTGGGGTCGGCGAGCAGTACTTC. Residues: CASSTGQAGVGEQYF.

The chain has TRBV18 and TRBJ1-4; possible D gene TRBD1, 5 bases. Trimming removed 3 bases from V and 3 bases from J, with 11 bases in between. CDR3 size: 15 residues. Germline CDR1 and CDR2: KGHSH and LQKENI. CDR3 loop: CASSPKTDPNEKLFF. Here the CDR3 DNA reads TGTGCCAGCTCACCCAAGACAGACCCTAATGAAAAACTGTTTTTT.